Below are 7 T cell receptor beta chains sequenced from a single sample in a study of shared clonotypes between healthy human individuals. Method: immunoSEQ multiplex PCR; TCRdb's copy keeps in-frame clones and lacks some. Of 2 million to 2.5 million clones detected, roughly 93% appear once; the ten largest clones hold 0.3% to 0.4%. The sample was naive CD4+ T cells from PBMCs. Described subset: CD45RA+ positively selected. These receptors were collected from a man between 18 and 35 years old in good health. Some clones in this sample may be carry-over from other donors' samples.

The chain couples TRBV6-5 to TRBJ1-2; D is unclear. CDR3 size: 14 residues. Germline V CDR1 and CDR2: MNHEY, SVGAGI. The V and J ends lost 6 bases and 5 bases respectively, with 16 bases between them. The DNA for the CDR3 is TGTGCCAGCAGACCGGGAGAGGGAGAGTATGGCTACACCTTC. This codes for CASRPGEGEYGYTF.

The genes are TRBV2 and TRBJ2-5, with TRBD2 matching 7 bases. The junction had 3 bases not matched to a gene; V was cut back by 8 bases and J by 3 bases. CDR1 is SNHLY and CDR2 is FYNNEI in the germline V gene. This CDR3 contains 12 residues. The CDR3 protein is CASGGGEETQYF. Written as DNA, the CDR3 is TGTGCCAGCGGGGGAGGGGAAGAGACCCAGTACTTC.

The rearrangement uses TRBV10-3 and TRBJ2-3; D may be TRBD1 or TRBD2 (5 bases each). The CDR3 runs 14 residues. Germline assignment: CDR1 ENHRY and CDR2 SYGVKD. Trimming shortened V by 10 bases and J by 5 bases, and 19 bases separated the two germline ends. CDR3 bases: TGTGCCACCATGACCGGGACCGCGGGAGATACGCAGTATTTT. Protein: CATMTGTAGDTQYF.

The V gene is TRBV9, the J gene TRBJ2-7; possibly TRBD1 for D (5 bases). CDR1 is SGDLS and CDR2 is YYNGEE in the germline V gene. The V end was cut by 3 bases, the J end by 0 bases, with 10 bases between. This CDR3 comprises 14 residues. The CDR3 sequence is CASSAHRNSYEQYF. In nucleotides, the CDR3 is TGTGCCAGCAGCGCCCACAGGAACTCCTACGAGCAGTACTTC.

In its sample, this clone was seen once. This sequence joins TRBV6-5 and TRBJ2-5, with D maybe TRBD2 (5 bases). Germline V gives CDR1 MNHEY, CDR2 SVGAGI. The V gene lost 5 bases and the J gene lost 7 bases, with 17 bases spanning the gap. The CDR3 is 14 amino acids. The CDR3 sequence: CASSTTNEGSTQYF. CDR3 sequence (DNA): TGTGCCAGCAGTACGACTAATGAAGGGTCGACCCAGTACTTC.

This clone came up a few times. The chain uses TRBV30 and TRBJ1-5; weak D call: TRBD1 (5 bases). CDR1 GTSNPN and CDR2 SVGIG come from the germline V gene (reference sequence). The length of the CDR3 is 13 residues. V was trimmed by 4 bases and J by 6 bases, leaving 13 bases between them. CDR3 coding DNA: TGTGCCTGGAACAGGCTACGGGGTCAGCCCCAGCATTTT. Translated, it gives CAWNRLRGQPQHF.

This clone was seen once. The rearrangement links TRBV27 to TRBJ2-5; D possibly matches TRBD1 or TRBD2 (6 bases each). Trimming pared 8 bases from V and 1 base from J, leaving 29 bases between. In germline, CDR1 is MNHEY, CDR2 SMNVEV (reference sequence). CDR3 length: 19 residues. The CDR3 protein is CASRLRAGAEGGAQETQYF. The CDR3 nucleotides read TGTGCCAGCCGACTCAGGGCAGGGGCGGAGGGGGGAGCCCAAGAGACCCAGTACTTC.